This T cell receptor beta chain was documented in a study of identical twins. There are 14 residues in the CDR3. V lost 7 bases to trimming and J lost 5 bases; unmatched junction nucleotides: 5. Germline V gene sequence: CDR1 ENHRY, CDR2 SYGVKD. TCRdb recomputed calls from the 5' RACE reads with MiXCR, one row per CDR3 protein. The sample holds hundreds of thousands of distinct CDR3 sequences; roughly 12% are singletons and the top ten take about 1.6%. These data were also filed under a second study, of yellow fever vaccine responses in identical twins.

Sequencing was performed on PBMCs. The sequence was obtained from a woman under 30 in good health. The chain recombines TRBV10-3 with TRBJ2-2, with 9 bases matching TRBD1. The CDR3 loop reads CAINRDRGTGELFF. The DNA for the CDR3 is TGTGCCATCAACCGCGACAGGGGGACCGGGGAGCTGTTTTTT.